This T cell receptor beta chain is drawn from a study of T cell responses to AZD1222 COVID-19 vaccine. This table comes from immunoSEQ multiplex PCR, and its TCRdb copy is limited to in-frame clones, with some not included. Of about 180,000 clones listed, under 95% are singletons. V was cut by 5 bases and J by 2 bases, with 16 bases left in between. The CDR3 has 16 residues. The germline V gene has CDR1 LGHNT and CDR2 FRNRAP. Sequencing used peripheral blood, obtained 28 days after the second AZD1222 dose. The source is an adult who received the AZD1222 COVID-19 vaccine. The J gene is TRBJ2-1, the V gene TRBV12-5; D may be TRBD1 (6 bases). CDR3 protein: CASGPVTGITYNEQFF. CDR3 sequence (DNA): TGTGCTAGTGGTCCGGTTACAGGGATAACCTACAATGAGCAGTTCTTC.